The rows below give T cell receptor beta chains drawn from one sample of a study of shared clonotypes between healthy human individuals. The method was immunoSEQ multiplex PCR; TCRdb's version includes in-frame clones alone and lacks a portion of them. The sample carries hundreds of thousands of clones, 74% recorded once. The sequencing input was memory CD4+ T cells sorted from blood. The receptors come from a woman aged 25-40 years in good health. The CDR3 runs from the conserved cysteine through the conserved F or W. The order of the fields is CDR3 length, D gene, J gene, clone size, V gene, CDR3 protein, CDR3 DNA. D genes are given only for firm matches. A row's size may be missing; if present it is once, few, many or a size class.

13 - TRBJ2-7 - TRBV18 CASAEGGYYEQYF TGTGCCAGCGCCGAGGGGGGATACTACGAGCAGTACTTC
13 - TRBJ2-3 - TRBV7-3 CASSALGTDTQYF TGTGCCAGCTCGGCCCTCGGCACAGATACGCAGTATTTT
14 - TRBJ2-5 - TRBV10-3 CAISELVNQETQYF TGTGCCATCAGTGAGCTGGTGAACCAAGAGACCCAGTACTTC
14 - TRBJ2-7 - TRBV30 CAWSSLQETYEQYF TGTGCCTGGAGTTCTCTACAGGAGACCTACGAGCAGTACTTC
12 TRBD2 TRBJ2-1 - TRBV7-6 CASSLGGTEQFF TGTGCCAGCAGCTTGGGGGGGACTGAGCAGTTCTTC
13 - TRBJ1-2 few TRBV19 CASSDARLGGYTF TGTGCCAGTAGCGATGCCCGCCTGGGTGGCTACACCTTC
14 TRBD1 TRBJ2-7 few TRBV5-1 CASSLDRGSGEQYF TGCGCCAGCAGCTTGGACAGGGGGTCCGGCGAGCAGTACTTC
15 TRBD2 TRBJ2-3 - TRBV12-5 CASGLGLADLDTQYF TGTGCTAGTGGTTTGGGACTAGCGGACCTAGATACGCAGTATTTT
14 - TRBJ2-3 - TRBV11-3 CATPPRVIGDTQYF TGTGCCACCCCCCCCAGGGTTATAGGAGATACGCAGTATTTT
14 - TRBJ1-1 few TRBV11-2 CASSLARVSTEAFF TGTGCCAGCAGCTTAGCCAGAGTAAGCACTGAAGCTTTCTTT
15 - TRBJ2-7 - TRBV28 CASSQPTRGRLEQYF TGTGCCAGCAGTCAACCTACCAGGGGACGGCTCGAGCAGTACTTC
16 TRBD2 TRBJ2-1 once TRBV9 CASTVTSGSSYNEQFF TGTGCCAGCACCGTGACTAGCGGGAGCTCCTACAATGAGCAGTTCTTC
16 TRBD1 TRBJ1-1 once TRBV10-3 CAISESDRGLNTEAFF TGTGCCATCAGTGAGTCAGACAGGGGGTTGAACACTGAAGCTTTCTTT
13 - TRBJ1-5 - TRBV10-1 CASSVDSQQPQHF TGCGCCAGCAGTGTGGACAGTCAGCAGCCCCAGCATTTT
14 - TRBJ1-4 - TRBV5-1 CASSLDGAQEKLFF TGCGCCAGCAGCTTGGATGGGGCTCAAGAAAAACTGTTTTTT
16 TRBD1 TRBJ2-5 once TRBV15 CATSRDTDRARGTQYF TGTGCCACCAGCAGAGATACGGACAGGGCTCGGGGGACCCAGTACTTC
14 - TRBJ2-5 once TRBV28 CASTPGAVQETQYF TGTGCCAGCACCCCGGGGGCAGTCCAAGAGACCCAGTACTTC
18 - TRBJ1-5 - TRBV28 CASSFISSIRGKGQPQHF TGTGCCAGCAGTTTCATTAGCAGTATTCGGGGAAAGGGGCAGCCCCAGCATTTT
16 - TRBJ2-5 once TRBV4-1 CASSQEITGPQETQYF TGCGCCAGCAGCCAAGAAATTACCGGGCCGCAAGAGACCCAGTACTTC
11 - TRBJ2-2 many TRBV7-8 CASSLRRELFF TGTGCCAGCAGCTTACGCCGGGAGCTGTTTTTT
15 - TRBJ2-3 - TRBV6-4 CASSDSTRGSDTQYF TGTGCCAGCAGTGATTCGACGAGGGGTTCAGATACGCAGTATTTT
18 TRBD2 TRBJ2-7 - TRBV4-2 CASSQDVAGLAGVYEQYF TGTGCCAGCAGCCAAGATGTTGCGGGACTAGCGGGAGTGTACGAGCAGTACTTC
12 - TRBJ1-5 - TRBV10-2 CASGTGNQPQHF TGCGCCAGTGGGACGGGCAATCAGCCCCAGCATTTT
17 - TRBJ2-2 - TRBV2 CASSENWGDRNTGELFF TGTGCCAGCAGTGAAAACTGGGGGGACAGGAACACCGGGGAGCTGTTTTTT
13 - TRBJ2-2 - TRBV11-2 CASSNQGPGELFF TGTGCCAGCAGCAATCAAGGACCCGGGGAGCTGTTTTTT
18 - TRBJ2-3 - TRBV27 CASSLSVGAFFLTDTQYF TGTGCCAGCAGTTTATCAGTCGGGGCGTTTTTCCTCACAGATACGCAGTATTTT
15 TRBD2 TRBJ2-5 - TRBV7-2 CASSAGLAGGKTQYF TGTGCCAGCAGCGCGGGACTAGCGGGAGGAAAGACCCAGTACTTC
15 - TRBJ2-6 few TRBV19 CASSRSSVEANVLTF TGTGCCAGTTCCAGGTCGTCGGTAGAGGCCAACGTCCTGACTTTC
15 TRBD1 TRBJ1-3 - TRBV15 CATSGDRFSGNTIYF TGTGCCACCAGCGGGGACAGGTTCTCTGGAAACACCATATATTTT
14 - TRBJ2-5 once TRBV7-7 CASSLGRGQETQYF TGTGCCAGCAGCTTAGGCAGGGGCCAAGAGACCCAGTACTTC
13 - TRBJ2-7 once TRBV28 CASFADGAYEQYF TGTGCCAGCTTCGCGGACGGGGCCTACGAGCAGTACTTC
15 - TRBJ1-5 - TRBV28 CASSSGQISNQPQHF TGTGCCAGCAGTTCAGGACAGATAAGCAATCAGCCCCAGCATTTT
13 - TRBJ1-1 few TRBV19 CATTGVWGTEAFF TGTGCCACAACCGGGGTTTGGGGAACTGAAGCTTTCTTT
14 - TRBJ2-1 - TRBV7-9 CASSLPHPLMEQFF TGTGCCAGCAGCCTCCCTCATCCCCTAATGGAGCAGTTCTTC
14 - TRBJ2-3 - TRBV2 CASRQGSGTDTQYF TGTGCCAGCAGGCAGGGGAGCGGCACAGATACGCAGTATTTT
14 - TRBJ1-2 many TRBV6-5 CASSQGGDTYGYTF TGTGCCAGCAGCCAAGGGGGAGACACCTATGGCTACACCTTC
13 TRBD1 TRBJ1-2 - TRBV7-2 CASSGQGTGGYTF TGTGCCAGCAGCGGACAGGGGACCGGTGGCTACACCTTC
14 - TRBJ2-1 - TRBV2 CASSGPMSYNEQFF TGTGCCAGCAGTGGGCCAATGTCCTACAATGAGCAGTTCTTC
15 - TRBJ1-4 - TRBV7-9 CASSLDVGRNEKLFF TGTGCCAGCAGCTTAGATGTAGGGAGAAATGAAAAACTGTTTTTT
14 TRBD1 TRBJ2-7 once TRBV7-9 CASSTYRGVNEQYF TGTGCCAGCAGCACGTACAGGGGTGTAAACGAGCAGTACTTC
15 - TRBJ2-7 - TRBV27 CASSPTREPTYEQYF TGTGCCAGCAGTCCTACCCGGGAACCGACCTACGAGCAGTACTTC
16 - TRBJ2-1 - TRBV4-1 CASSQGILETYNEQFF TGCGCCAGCAGCCAAGGAATCTTGGAGACTTACAATGAGCAGTTCTTC
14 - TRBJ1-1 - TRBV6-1 CASSAGVMNTEAFF TGTGCCAGCAGTGCCGGCGTCATGAACACTGAAGCTTTCTTT
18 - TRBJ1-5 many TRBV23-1 CASSHSKKTPIGDQPQHF TGCGCCAGCAGTCACTCAAAAAAGACACCTATAGGAGATCAGCCCCAGCATTTT
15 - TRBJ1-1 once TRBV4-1 CASSHGGGKNTEAFF TGCGCCAGCAGCCATGGCGGAGGGAAGAACACTGAAGCTTTCTTT
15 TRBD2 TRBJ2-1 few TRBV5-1 CASSVTSAPYNEQFF TGCGCCAGCAGCGTTACTAGCGCCCCCTACAATGAGCAGTTCTTC
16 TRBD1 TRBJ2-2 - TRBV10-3 CAISLGDRANTGELFF TGTGCCATCAGCCTCGGGGACAGGGCGAACACCGGGGAGCTGTTTTTT
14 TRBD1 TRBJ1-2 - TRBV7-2 CASSLRRQGSGYTF TGTGCCAGCAGCCTTCGTAGACAGGGATCTGGCTACACCTTC
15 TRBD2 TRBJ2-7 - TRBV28 CASSLRLAGGLEQYF TGTGCCAGCAGTCTAAGGTTAGCGGGAGGGCTCGAGCAGTACTTC
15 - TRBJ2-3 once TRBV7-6 CASSSAGRDGYTQYF TGTGCCAGCAGCTCCGCGGGGCGGGACGGTTATACGCAGTATTTT
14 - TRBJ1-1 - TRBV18 CASSPDLWGAGAFF TGTGCCAGCTCACCAGACCTTTGGGGGGCCGGGGCTTTCTTT
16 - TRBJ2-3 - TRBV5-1 CASSLSWDSSTDTQYF TGCGCCAGCAGCTTGAGTTGGGACTCCTCCACAGATACGCAGTATTTT